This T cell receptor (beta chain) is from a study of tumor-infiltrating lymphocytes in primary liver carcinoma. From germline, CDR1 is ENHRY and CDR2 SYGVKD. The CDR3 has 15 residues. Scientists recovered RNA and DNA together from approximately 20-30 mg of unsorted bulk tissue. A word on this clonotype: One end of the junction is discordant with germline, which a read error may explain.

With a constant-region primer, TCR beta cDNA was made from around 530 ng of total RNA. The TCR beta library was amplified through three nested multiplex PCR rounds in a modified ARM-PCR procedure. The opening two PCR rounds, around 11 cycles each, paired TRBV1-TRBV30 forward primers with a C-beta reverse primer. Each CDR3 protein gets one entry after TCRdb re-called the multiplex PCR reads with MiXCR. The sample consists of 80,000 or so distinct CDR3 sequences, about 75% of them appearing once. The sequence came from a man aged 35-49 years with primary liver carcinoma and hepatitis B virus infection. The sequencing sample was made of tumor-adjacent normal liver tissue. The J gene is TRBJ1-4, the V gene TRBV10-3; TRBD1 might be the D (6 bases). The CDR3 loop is CAIGDLDVNRDSLFF. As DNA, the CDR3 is TGTGCCATCGGTGACTTAGACGTAAACAGGGATTCCCTGTTTTTT.